A selection of T cell receptor beta chains follows, all from one sample in a study of blood T cell repertoires in COVID-19. The assay was immunoSEQ multiplex PCR, and TCRdb's table has in-frame clones only and misses some. Among 200,000 to 300,000 clones, about 90% were seen once, and the ten largest hold 5.5% to 6.5%. Source material: peripheral blood. Every receptor here comes from a man between 60 and 75 years old with acute or convalescent COVID-19. Both conserved end residues are part of each CDR3. Fields, in order: V gene, clone size, D gene, J gene, CDR3 DNA, CDR3 protein. The D gene is left open where the match is weak. Where a row states a size, it is once, few, many or the class of an expanded clone; other rows omit it.

TRBV29-1,-,TRBD2,TRBJ2-7,TGCAGCGTGCAGCGGGAGGGCCGATACGAGCAGTACTTC,CSVQREGRYEQYF
TRBV10-3,-,-,TRBJ1-2,TGTGCCATCAGTGCGGGAGACCTAAACCTTAACTATGGCTACACCTTC,CAISAGDLNLNYGYTF
TRBV6-5,-,-,TRBJ1-6,TGTGCCAGCACCCCTTCCTATAATTCACCCCTCCACTTT,CASTPSYNSPLHF
TRBV6-5,few,TRBD1,TRBJ1-2,TGTGCCAGCAGTTACTCCCGGGAGACAGGGCACTATGGCTACACCTTC,CASSYSRETGHYGYTF
TRBV6-5,-,-,TRBJ1-1,TGTGCCAGCAGTTACCGGCAGGGTAGAACTGAAGCTTTCTTT,CASSYRQGRTEAFF
TRBV10-3,once,TRBD1,TRBJ2-7,TGTGCCATCATGGGTACAGGGGGTGGGTCCTACGAGCAGTACTTC,CAIMGTGGGSYEQYF
TRBV5-1,-,TRBD1,TRBJ1-5,TGCGCCAGCAGCTTGGAAGGGGGCGATCAGCCCCAGCATTTT,CASSLEGGDQPQHF
TRBV18,many,-,TRBJ2-7,TGTGCCAGCTCACCCCGTGTGAGTGGCCAGGGCGGCGAGCAGTACTTC,CASSPRVSGQGGEQYF
TRBV28,-,-,TRBJ1-2,TGTGCCAGCAGTTTACCGTCCGGGTCCAGGGATGGCTACACCTTC,CASSLPSGSRDGYTF
TRBV27,-,-,TRBJ2-1,TGTGCCAGCAGTTTATACCGACAGGTGCCCTACAATGAGCAGTTCTTC,CASSLYRQVPYNEQFF
TRBV24-1,-,TRBD1,TRBJ2-1,TGTGCCACCAGTGATTTCCCAGGGGGGACAGGACAGTTCTTC,CATSDFPGGTGQFF
TRBV28,-,TRBD1,TRBJ2-1,TGTGCCAGCGCCTCCGGGACAGGGGGCAGGGAGCAGTTCTTC,CASASGTGGREQFF
TRBV18,-,-,TRBJ2-3,TGTGCCAGCTCACGGCAGGATACGCAGTATTTT,CASSRQDTQYF
TRBV28,-,-,TRBJ2-1,TGTGCCAGCAGCTCTGACAGTGAGCAGTTCTTC,CASSSDSEQFF
TRBV12-5,-,-,TRBJ1-2,TGTGCTAGTGGTTTGGTACTAGACAGACCGGGGGTGAACTATGGCTACACCTTC,CASGLVLDRPGVNYGYTF
TRBV24-1,-,-,TRBJ1-5,TGTGCCACCGCCGCGGGCCGCAATCAGCCCCAGCATTTT,CATAAGRNQPQHF
TRBV6-5,-,TRBD1,TRBJ1-5,TGTGCCAGCAGGGCGAGGGGGCGAGAACAGCCCCAGCATTTT,CASRARGREQPQHF
TRBV28,once,-,TRBJ1-2,TGTGCCAGCAGGGACACCCGAGGCCTGAACTATGGCTACACCTTC,CASRDTRGLNYGYTF
TRBV28,-,-,TRBJ1-4,TGTGCCAGCAGCCCTCCGGGGGGGCGAACTAATGAAAAACTGTTTTTT,CASSPPGGRTNEKLFF
TRBV19,-,TRBD2,TRBJ2-3,TGTGCCAGTAGTGGGGGGGGACTAGGGACAGATACGCAGTATTTT,CASSGGGLGTDTQYF
TRBV12-5,-,-,TRBJ2-2,TGTGCTAGTGGTCCCACGGGACTCACCGACACCGGGGAGCTGTTTTTT,CASGPTGLTDTGELFF
TRBV5-1,-,TRBD1,TRBJ2-2,TGCGCCAGCAGCTTGGCCGGGACAGGGAACACCGGGGAGCTGTTTTTT,CASSLAGTGNTGELFF
TRBV19,few,-,TRBJ1-1,TGTGCCAGTAGTATCCAGGGGAAGGCTGAAGCTTTCTTT,CASSIQGKAEAFF
TRBV7-2,-,TRBD1,TRBJ2-6,TGTGCCAGCAGCTTAGCCAGAGGACAGGGGGCGTTCGGGGCCAACGTCCTGACTTTC,CASSLARGQGAFGANVLTF
TRBV6-5,-,-,TRBJ1-2,TGTGCCAGCAGTTACAGGGGTTACGGCTACACCTTC,CASSYRGYGYTF
TRBV7-9,once,TRBD2,TRBJ2-1,TGTGCCAGCAGCTTACGGCGGGAGGGCCATAATGAGCAGTTCTTC,CASSLRREGHNEQFF
TRBV6-5,-,TRBD1,TRBJ1-2,TGTGCCAGCAGCGGAGGGACAGGGGATGGCTACACCTTC,CASSGGTGDGYTF
TRBV6-5,-,-,TRBJ1-6,TGTGCCAGCAGTTACGATTCCCAGGGCCCTTCACCCCTCCACTTT,CASSYDSQGPSPLHF
TRBV19,-,-,TRBJ1-2,TGTGCCAGTAGTATAGGGGGAGGCGCCTATGGCTACACCTTC,CASSIGGGAYGYTF
TRBV6-1,-,-,TRBJ2-7,TGTGCCAGCAGTGAAGCTAGCAACTCCTACGAGCAGTACTTC,CASSEASNSYEQYF
TRBV5-1,-,-,TRBJ2-2,TGCGCCAGCAGCCCGACCCAGGGGACCGGGGAGCTGTTTTTT,CASSPTQGTGELFF
TRBV7-2,once,TRBD1,TRBJ2-2,TGTGCCAGCAGCAAGACAGGGGGCAACACCGGGGAGCTGTTTTTT,CASSKTGGNTGELFF
TRBV6-2/TRBV6-3,-,-,TRBJ1-2,TGTGCCAGCAGTTACCTCCAGGGTGGAGGCTACACCTTC,CASSYLQGGGYTF
TRBV6-6,once,TRBD1,TRBJ2-1,TGTGCCAGCAGCCGGATCCCGGGACAGGGGGCGATCGAGCAGTTCTTC,CASSRIPGQGAIEQFF
TRBV7-3,-,TRBD2,TRBJ2-1,TGTGCCAGCAGCCCAAGCGGGAGAGGGTTCGATGAGCAGTTCTTC,CASSPSGRGFDEQFF
TRBV7-2,few,-,TRBJ1-3,TGTGCCAGCAGCTTAGATCCGGTAAACTCTGGAAACACCATATATTTT,CASSLDPVNSGNTIYF
TRBV19,-,-,TRBJ1-6,TGTGCCAGTAGTACCCTCGACCCTGGGCGTAATTCACCCCTCCACTTT,CASSTLDPGRNSPLHF
TRBV6-1,-,-,TRBJ1-1,TGTGCCAGCAGTGAAGCGCACAGGGCGAGGACTGAAGCTTTCTTT,CASSEAHRARTEAFF
TRBV19,-,TRBD1,TRBJ1-3,TGTGCCAGTAGTATCGGGCCAGGGGGTCGAGACACCATATATTTT,CASSIGPGGRDTIYF
TRBV19,-,TRBD1,TRBJ2-7,TGTGCCAGTAGTATAAGGAGCGGGACAGGGCCCTACGAGCAGTACTTC,CASSIRSGTGPYEQYF
TRBV9,-,TRBD1,TRBJ2-2,TGTGCCAGCAGCGTAGCTAGGGGACAGGGGAGTACCGGGGAGCTGTTTTTT,CASSVARGQGSTGELFF